This passage covers 17 T cell receptor beta chains from one sample sequenced in a study of blood T cell repertoires in COVID-19 (TCRdb year 2020). The library was made by the immunoSEQ multiplex PCR assay. The source is immuneACCESS, and TCRdb retained only in-frame sequences with V and J called. Part of the clones is not carried over; for the studies checked, unresolved V genes explain less than half of this, and the remainder is unexplained. This sample comprises fewer than 70,000 clones, around 81% of them detected only once. Of the sample, 4% to 6% falls within the top ten clones. Sequencing was performed on peripheral blood. Every receptor here comes from a human donor in a cohort sampled during active COVID-19.

The J gene is TRBJ1-2, the V gene TRBV11-2; D not resolved. Trimming pared 4 bases from V and 5 bases from J, leaving 17 bases between. Germline V gene lookup returns CDR1 SGHAT and CDR2 FQNNGV. CDR3 length: 15 amino acids. The CDR3 spells CASSSDQTDYYGYTF. The CDR3 coding sequence is TGTGCCAGCAGCTCAGACCAGACGGACTATTATGGCTACACCTTC.

The gene calls are TRBV6-1 and TRBJ1-2; 10 nucleotides line up with TRBD1. Germline assignment: CDR1 MNHNS and CDR2 SASEGT. Germline trimming cut 3 bases from V and 8 bases from J; bases unmatched to any gene: 6. The CDR3 totals 14 residues. As DNA, the CDR3 is TGTGCCAGCAGTGACGGGACAGGGGTGGGAGGCTACACCTTC. Translating gives CASSDGTGVGGYTF.

The chain uses TRBV23-1 and TRBJ2-7, with TRBD2 matching over 9 bases. TRBV23-1 is an ORF, and what it does is uncertain. CDR3 size: 17 residues. With 0 bases clipped from V and 7 bases from J, the junction kept 13 bases outside the gene matches. CDR3 in DNA: TGCGCCAGCAGTCAATCGGACGGCGGGAGGGCCGCATTGGAGCAGTACTTC. It translates to CASSQSDGGRAALEQYF.

Here the CDR3 DNA reads TGTGCCAGCTCACCAGGGACTAGCGGGAGTGGGAAGACCCAGTACTTC. Translation: CASSPGTSGSGKTQYF. The J gene is TRBJ2-5, the V gene TRBV18; 14 bases line up with TRBD2. There are 16 residues in the CDR3. CDR1 KGHSH and CDR2 LQKENI come from the germline V gene. With V trimmed by 2 bases and J by 6 bases, 5 bases remained unmatched.

The V gene is TRBV11-2, the J gene TRBJ1-5; D is possibly TRBD1 (6 bases). V was cut by 5 bases and J by 1 base, with 18 bases left in between. CDR3 length: 17 amino acids. Germline V gene lookup returns CDR1 SGHAT and CDR2 FQNNGV. The CDR3 DNA reads as TGTGCCAGCAGCGAAGGCCCCTACAGGGCAAGCAATCAGCCCCAGCATTTT. This codes for CASSEGPYRASNQPQHF.

The chain uses TRBV18 and TRBJ1-6; 9 bases map to TRBD1. Germline V gene lookup returns CDR1 KGHSH and CDR2 LQKENI. The CDR3 spans 14 residues. V was clipped by 6 bases and J by 9 bases; unmatched bases: 6. The CDR3 nucleotides read TGTGCCAGCTCCCCCGGGACAGGGAGTTCACCCCTCCACTTT. It yields the protein CASSPGTGSSPLHF. Full variable domain (rest looked up from reference TRBV18 and TRBJ1-6): NAGVMQNPRHLVRRRGQEARLRCSPMKGHSHVYWYRQLPEEGLKFMVYLQKENIIDESGMPKERFSAEFPKEGPSILRIQQVVRGDSAAYFCASSPGTGSSPLHFGNGTRLTVT.

This clone occurred once. V and J are TRBV3-1 (or the pseudogene TRBV3-2) and TRBJ1-6, with TRBD1 matching 8 bases. Trimming at V came to 1 base and at J to 3 bases, leaving 8 bases not matched to a gene. This CDR3 is built from 18 residues. From germline, CDR1 is LGHDT and CDR2 YNNKEL (reference sequence). The CDR3 here is CASSQGLDRGHYNSPLHF. The CDR3 bases are TGTGCCAGCAGCCAAGGCCTCGACAGGGGCCACTATAATTCACCCCTCCACTTT.

The V call is TRBV7-2, the J call TRBJ2-7, with D possibly matching TRBD2 (5 bases). Germline CDR1 reads SGHTA; CDR2 reads FQGNSA. The CDR3 length is 15 residues. Trimming stripped 1 base from V and 1 base from J, with 11 bases between. For the CDR3, the DNA is TGTGCCAGCAGCTTAGAGTCTGGAGGATCCTACGAGCAGTACTTC. Protein sequence: CASSLESGGSYEQYF.

The chain uses TRBV29-1 and TRBJ1-3; 7 nucleotides agree with TRBD1. The CDR3 has 11 amino acids. Germline V gives CDR1 SQVTM, CDR2 ANQGSEA. Written as DNA, the CDR3 is TGCAGTGGACAGGATGGAAACACCATATATTTT. As protein: CSGQDGNTIYF.

The chain links TRBV19 to TRBJ1-6, with D maybe TRBD1 (6 bases). V lost 6 bases and J lost 7, with 13 bases in between. Germline CDR1 and CDR2: LNHDA and SQIVND (reference sequence). The CDR3 is 14 amino acids. This CDR3 reads CASRGQGLNSPLHF. The CDR3, as DNA: TGTGCCAGTAGAGGGCAGGGGCTGAATTCACCCCTCCACTTT. The full variable domain, completed using reference TRBV19 and TRBJ1-6, is DGGITQSPKYLFRKEGQNVTLSCEQNLNHDAMYWYRQDPGQGLRLIYYSQIVNDFQKGDIAEGYSVSREKKESFPLTVTSAQKNPTAFYLCASRGQGLNSPLHFGNGTRLTVT.

The chain is built from TRBV2 and TRBJ1-5; TRBD1 matches at 7 bases. Germline loops: CDR1 SNHLY, CDR2 FYNNEI. CDR3 length: 16 amino acids. V lost 0 bases and J lost 7; bases outside the gene matches: 9. Written as DNA, the CDR3 is TGTGCCAGCAGTGAAGCGCCGACAGGGATGAGCCAGCCCCAGCATTTT. Its translation is CASSEAPTGMSQPQHF.

The J gene is TRBJ2-7, the V gene TRBV23-1; D may be TRBD1 (5 bases). TRBV23-1 is marked as an open reading frame, function uncertain. The CDR3 is made up of 12 amino acids. The V end lost 4 bases, the J end lost 6 bases, and 10 bases lay between the germline ends. CDR3 nucleotide sequence: TGCGCCAGCAGTCTGCAGGGCCCCGAGCAGTACTTC. Protein product: CASSLQGPEQYF.

Comments on this clone: This sample also contains other DNA sequences that code for the same CDR3. CDR3 sequence reads: CASSLTSGTYEQYF. CDR3 bases: TGTGCCAGCTCGCTGACTAGCGGAACCTACGAGCAGTACTTC. V and J are TRBV18 and TRBJ2-7; 9 bases are a match to TRBD2. This CDR3 is built from 14 residues. After removal of 6 bases from V and 2 bases from J, the junction contained 5 bases not matched to a gene. Per the germline V gene, CDR1 is KGHSH and CDR2 is LQKENI.

The chain carries TRBV20-1 and TRBJ2-7; 8 positions agree with TRBD2. V lost 4 bases to trimming and J lost 7 bases; unmatched junction nucleotides: 3. The CDR3 spans 11 residues. The germline V gene encodes CDR1 DFQATT and CDR2 SNEGSKA (reference sequence). The CDR3 nucleotides are TGCAGTGCTACCCGGGGGGGGGAGCAGTACTTC. Encoded protein: CSATRGGEQYF.

This clone was detected once. V and J are TRBV3-1 (or the pseudogene TRBV3-2) and TRBJ1-2; D uncertain. Germline CDR1 reads LGHDT; CDR2 reads YNNKEL (reference sequence). Between the trimmed V and J ends, which lost 7 bases and 7 bases, there was a span of 13 bases. The CDR3 is 12 residues long. The CDR3, as DNA: TGTGCCAGCAACCATCCGGGGTCTGGCTACACCTTC. It yields the protein CASNHPGSGYTF.

This clone appeared a few times. The chain employs TRBV3-1 (or the pseudogene TRBV3-2) and TRBJ2-7, with D unresolved. Trimming took off 5 bases at V and 3 bases at J, with 14 bases between the two ends. The CDR3 loop spans 14 amino acids. Germline loops: CDR1 LGHDT, CDR2 YNNKEL (reference sequence). CDR3 nucleotides: TGTGCCAGCAGCAGCCCGTTCCTCCGCTACGAGCAGTACTTC. Translated, it gives CASSSPFLRYEQYF.

Here the CDR3 DNA reads TGTGCCAGCAGTTTCCGGGACAGGGGGTTGCACGAGCAGTACTTC. Its translation: CASSFRDRGLHEQYF. The V call is TRBV27, the J call TRBJ2-7, with 11 bases matching TRBD1. V was clipped by 3 bases and J by 5 bases; unmatched bases: 6. The CDR3 is 15 amino acids. Germline V gene sequence: CDR1 MNHEY, CDR2 SMNVEV (reference sequence).